The TCR beta chain described here comes from a study of CD8 T cells in ankylosing spondylitis. For TCR beta, libraries came from quantitative 5'-RACE with molecular barcodes. From the 5' RACE reads, TCRdb called clonotypes with MiXCR, one entry per CDR3 protein. This table has approximately 250,000 distinct CDR3 sequences, 8% to 11% appearing once. Trimming took 7 bases from V and 6 from J, leaving 19 bases between them. Germline V CDR1 and CDR2: MNHEY, SMNVEV (reference sequence). The CDR3 has 15 amino acids. This clonotype was seen repeatedly, ten times or more. Sequences were obtained from blood, either unsorted or a sorted T cell fraction (not recorded which). The clonotype originates from a male donor with ankylosing spondylitis or in good health (not recorded which). The chain employs TRBV27 and TRBJ2-1; D remains ambiguous. The CDR3 reads CASTNQQEWGNEQFF. The CDR3 DNA reads TGTGCCAGCACCAACCAGCAGGAGTGGGGCAATGAGCAGTTCTTC.